These 25 T cell receptor beta chains came from one sample sequenced in a study of glioma-infiltrating T cells. TCR alpha and beta CDR3 regions were amplified from RNA using iRepertoire nested multiplex PCR. TCRdb reprocessed the multiplex PCR reads with MiXCR, giving one entry per CDR3 protein. The profile shows over 100,000 distinct CDR3 sequences, 25% to 30% of them singletons. The specimen was glioma tissue, nonneoplastic brain tissue, or PBMCs (not recorded which). The receptors derive from a human donor with low-grade glioma or glioblastoma, undergoing nonglioma brain surgery, or in good health (not recorded which).

This clonotype came up once. Being one base from a much bigger clone, this may be a read error. The chain combines TRBV24-1 with TRBJ2-5, with D perhaps matching TRBD2 (5 bases). This CDR3 comprises 14 residues. The germline gives CDR1 KGHDR, CDR2 SFDVKD. The V gene lost 7 bases and the J gene lost 7 bases, with 18 bases spanning the gap. The CDR3 DNA follows: TGTGCCACCAGAACGAGCGGCGCCCTTGGGACCCAGTACTTC. It encodes CATRTSGALGTQYF.

This clonotype came up many times. The rearrangement links TRBV2 to TRBJ2-1; 8 nucleotides agree with TRBD2. The J segment lost 8 bases and the V segment lost 5 bases, leaving 11 bases of the junction unmatched. The CDR3 totals 15 residues. Germline V CDR1 and CDR2: SNHLY, FYNNEI. CDR3 protein: CASSRARGGPDEQFF. The CDR3, as DNA: TGTGCCAGCAGTAGAGCACGGGGGGGCCCAGATGAGCAGTTCTTC.

A remark on this clonotype: A much larger clone is a single base away; this may be a read error. The rearrangement joins TRBV6-4 to TRBJ2-6, with D unclear. CDR1 and CDR2 from the germline V gene are MRHNA and SNTAGT. This CDR3 comprises 15 residues. The V end lost 2 bases, the J end lost 11 bases, and 16 bases lay between the germline ends. The CDR3 bases are TGTGCCAGCAGTGACCCCCCAGGATACCGCTACGTCCTGACTTTC. It encodes CASSDPPGYRYVLTF.

This clonotype was observed a few times. The chain links TRBV19 to TRBJ1-5; TRBD1 might be the D (5 bases). V shed 3 bases and J shed 2 bases, with 11 bases lying between them. CDR1 is LNHDA and CDR2 is SQIVND in the germline V gene (reference sequence). CDR3 length equals 15 residues. DNA for the CDR3: TGTGCCAGTAGTATGGGGGGGAGCGGCAATCAGCCCCAGCATTTT. Amino acids: CASSMGGSGNQPQHF.

About this clonotype: Since the CDR3 does not end with the conserved phenylalanine or tryptophan, this likely comes from a read error. This rearrangement joins TRBV3-1 to TRBJ2-1, with 8 bases fitting TRBD2. Trimming took 2 bases from V and 1 from J; bases not matched to a gene: 7. The CDR3 is 17 residues long. CDR1 and CDR2 (germline): LGHDT, YNNKEL (reference sequence). CDR3 in amino acids: CASSQILAGPSYNEQFL. In DNA, the CDR3 is TGTGCCAGCAGCCAAATCCTAGCGGGCCCTTCCTACAATGAGCAGTTCTTA.

This clonotype was seen a few times. The rearrangement uses TRBV12-3 or TRBV12-4 and TRBJ2-7, with D tentatively TRBD1 (5 bases). The V end lost 2 bases, the J end lost 0 bases, and 20 bases lay between the germline ends. The length of the CDR3 is 18 residues. CDR3 DNA: TGTGCCAGCAGTTTACCCCTCACTGGGGCCCTCCCCTCCTACGAGCAGTACTTC. Translating it yields CASSLPLTGALPSYEQYF.

Comment on this clonotype: A read error is likely, as this CDR3 ends without the conserved phenylalanine or tryptophan. The chain employs TRBV20-1 and TRBJ1-4; no clear D gene. Germline CDR1 reads DFQATT; CDR2 reads SNEGSKA (reference sequence). V lost 6 bases, J lost 14 bases, and 16 bases lay in between. The CDR3 extends over 11 amino acids. The CDR3 coding sequence is TGCAGTGCCAAGTCCACTCGAGGTCTGTTTTGT. It specifies CSAKSTRGLFC.

In its sample, this clonotype was seen many times. The chain couples TRBV7-2 to TRBJ2-1; D is unclear. Germline assignment: CDR1 SGHTA and CDR2 FQGNSA. This CDR3 spans 15 amino acids. With 2 bases removed from V and 0 bases from J, the gap between germline ends came to 8 bases. The CDR3 region has the DNA TGTGCCAGCAGCTTAATTGGACCCTCCTACAATGAGCAGTTCTTC. Translated: CASSLIGPSYNEQFF. Complete variable domain (other parts from reference TRBV7-2 and TRBJ2-1): GAGVSQSPSNKVTEKGKDVELRCDPISGHTALYWYRQSLGQGLEFLIYFQGNSAPDKSGLPSDRFSAERTGGSVSTLTIQRTQQEDSAVYLCASSLIGPSYNEQFFGPGTRLTVL.

In its sample, this clonotype was seen many times. The V call is TRBV6-2 or TRBV6-3, the J call TRBJ2-5; D unresolved. Germline lookup yields CDR1 MNHEY and CDR2 SVGEGT. The CDR3 is 11 amino acids. V lost 1 base, J lost 5 bases, and 2 bases lay in between. The CDR3 is CASSYLETQYF. The DNA for the CDR3 is TGTGCCAGCAGTTACTTGGAGACCCAGTACTTC.

In its sample, this clonotype was seen many times. This rearrangement joins TRBV5-1 to TRBJ1-1; no clear D gene. The V gene's germline CDR1 is SGHRS and CDR2 YFSETQ. Trimming removed 7 bases at V and 2 bases at J, with 15 bases between. The CDR3 covers 14 residues. CDR3 nucleotides: TGCGCCAGCCGGCTAGGGTTTGACAACACTGAAGCTTTCTTT. Its translation: CASRLGFDNTEAFF.

This clonotype has at least ten counts. The rearrangement links TRBV12-3 or TRBV12-4 to TRBJ2-7; possible D gene TRBD2, 6 bases. This CDR3 is 16 amino acids long. With 6 bases removed from V and 1 base from J, the gap between germline ends came to 19 bases. The CDR3 nucleotides are TGTGCCAGCAGCCCCCCGGGACTCAGTACGTCCTACGAGCAGTACTTC. Its protein product is CASSPPGLSTSYEQYF.

With respect to this clonotype: This clone may be a read error of a much larger clone one base away. V usage is TRBV19 and J usage is TRBJ1-2; D call uncertain. The V gene's germline CDR1 is LNHDA and CDR2 SQIVND (reference sequence). This CDR3 comprises 14 residues. CDR3 nucleotides: TGTGACAGTAGTATCGATCAGGCTGACTATGGCTACACCTTC. Translated, it gives CDSSIDQADYGYTF.

This clonotype occurred many times. The gene calls are TRBV7-9 and TRBJ1-2, with a possible D match to TRBD1 (5 bases). The CDR3 extends over 14 amino acids. The V end lost 5 bases, the J end lost 4 bases, and 14 bases lay between the germline ends. Per germline, CDR1 SEHNR and CDR2 FQNEAQ (reference sequence). The CDR3 sequence is CASSDIGTAYGYTF. The CDR3 DNA sequence: TGTGCCAGCAGCGATATCGGGACGGCCTATGGCTACACCTTC.

This clonotype came up a few times. The gene calls are TRBV29-1 and TRBJ1-1; tentative D call: TRBD1 (5 bases). V was clipped by 6 bases and J by 7 bases, with 9 bases between them. Looked up from germline, CDR1 is SQVTM and CDR2 is ANQGSEA. This CDR3 comprises 10 residues. The DNA of the CDR3 is TGCAGCGTCGAGGGGATTGAAGCTTTCTTT. Its protein product is CSVEGIEAFF.

With regard to this clonotype: A much larger clone lies one base from this, so it may be a read error. The chain employs TRBV5-1 and TRBJ2-3; possibly TRBD2 for D (5 bases). This CDR3 has 14 amino acids. Trimming left V 7 bases short and J 0 bases short, with 12 bases between. The germline gives CDR1 SGHRS, CDR2 YFSETQ. This CDR3 is CASEEEGSTDTQYF. The CDR3 DNA is TGCGCCAGCGAGGAGGAAGGCAGCACAGATACGCAGTATTTT.

This clonotype was observed many times. This chain connects TRBV6-6 to TRBJ1-2; 8 nucleotides line up with TRBD1. From germline, CDR1 is MNHNY and CDR2 SVGAGI (reference sequence). There are 14 residues in the CDR3. Losses at the gene ends were 0 bases for V and 6 bases for J; bases not matched to a gene: 3. The DNA for the CDR3 is TGTGCCAGCAGTTACTCGAGACAGGGGAATGGCTACACCTTC. Its translation is CASSYSRQGNGYTF.

To note about this clonotype: A read error may produce the germline difference seen at one junction end. Written as DNA, the CDR3 is TGCGCCAGCAGCCAAGTTGATAGGAGTAACACCGGGAAGCTGTTTTTT. The encoded protein is CASSQVDRSNTGKLFF. The chain employs TRBV4-1 and TRBJ2-2, with a tentative D call TRBD2 (5 bases). This CDR3 is built from 16 residues. CDR1 MGHRA and CDR2 YSYEKL come from the germline V gene.

Ten or more counts support this clonotype. The V and J genes are TRBV6-2 or TRBV6-3 and TRBJ1-1, with 9 bases that match TRBD1. Germline CDR1 and CDR2: MNHEY and SVGEGT. Trimming cost V 6 bases and J 0 bases; bases outside gene matches: 17. The CDR3 extends over 19 amino acids. The CDR3 sequence is CASSYPWAGTGFLNTEAFF. The CDR3 DNA reads TGTGCCAGCAGCTACCCGTGGGCCGGGACAGGGTTCCTGAACACTGAAGCTTTCTTT.

In its sample, this clonotype was seen many times. The rearrangement links TRBV20-1 to TRBJ1-6; TRBD1 might be the D (5 bases). This CDR3 region has 17 residues. The V gene lost 0 bases and the J gene lost 7 bases, with 19 bases spanning the gap. From germline, CDR1 is DFQATT and CDR2 SNEGSKA (reference sequence). The CDR3 DNA reads as TGCAGTGCTAGAGAACTACCGAAGGGGATTAGGAATTCACCCCTCCACTTT. Protein sequence: CSARELPKGIRNSPLHF.

CDR3 bases: TGTGCCAGCAGTTTATTAACGGGGCATCGGACGGATAGCACAGATACGCAGTATTTT. It specifies CASSLLTGHRTDSTDTQYF. This sequence joins TRBV28 and TRBJ2-3; D is perhaps TRBD1 or TRBD2 (5 bases each). Trimming took 1 base from V and 0 from J, leaving 20 bases between them. Germline values: CDR1 MDHEN, CDR2 SYDVKM. The length of the CDR3 is 19 residues.

There are a few counts of this clonotype. The CDR3 reads CAWSVLTGDQPQHF. The CDR3 DNA sequence: TGTGCCTGGAGTGTATTAACCGGGGATCAGCCCCAGCATTTT. This chain joins TRBV30 and TRBJ1-5; D gene unclear. Germline CDR1 reads GTSNPN; CDR2 reads SVGIG (reference sequence). The V end was cut by 0 bases, the J end by 5 bases, with 11 bases between. CDR3 length: 14 residues.

This clonotype was counted a few times. The chain employs TRBV4-1 and TRBJ2-1; 8 bases line up with TRBD1. CDR3 length equals 17 residues. After removal of 0 bases from V and 5 bases from J, the junction contained 9 bases not matched to a gene. The germline CDR1 and CDR2 sequences are MGHRA and YSYEKL. CDR3 sequence (DNA): TGCGCCAGCAGCCAAGATGGGGGGCAGGGGGCAAACAATGAGCAGTTCTTC. It codes for CASSQDGGQGANNEQFF.

This clonotype was seen only a few times. The rearrangement joins TRBV29-1 to TRBJ1-1; D ambiguous. Trimming took off 5 bases at V and 3 bases at J, with 7 bases between the two ends. Germline loops: CDR1 SQVTM, CDR2 ANQGSEA. The CDR3 length is 11 residues. CDR3 in DNA: TGCAGCGTTTACATGTACACTGAAGCTTTCTTT. Translating it yields CSVYMYTEAFF.

With respect to this clonotype: A read error may be the cause here, since a much bigger clone is one base away. The chain recombines TRBV2 with TRBJ2-7, with D perhaps being TRBD1 or TRBD2 (5 bases each). Trimming removed 6 bases at V and 3 bases at J, with 12 bases between. This CDR3 region has 13 residues. Germline CDR1 SNHLY, CDR2 FYNNEI. In DNA, the CDR3 is TGTGCCAGCAGGACAGAGGGCTTCTACGAGCAGTACTTC. It is translated as CASRTEGFYEQYF.

This chain uses TRBV29-1 with TRBJ2-7; D perhaps matches TRBD1 (6 bases). Germline V gives CDR1 SQVTM, CDR2 ANQGSEA. V lost 1 base, J lost 7 bases, and 14 bases lay in between. The CDR3 contains 13 residues. CDR3 amino acids: CSVEVRGKREQYF. The CDR3 nucleotides are TGCAGCGTTGAAGTTAGGGGGAAGAGGGAGCAGTACTTC.